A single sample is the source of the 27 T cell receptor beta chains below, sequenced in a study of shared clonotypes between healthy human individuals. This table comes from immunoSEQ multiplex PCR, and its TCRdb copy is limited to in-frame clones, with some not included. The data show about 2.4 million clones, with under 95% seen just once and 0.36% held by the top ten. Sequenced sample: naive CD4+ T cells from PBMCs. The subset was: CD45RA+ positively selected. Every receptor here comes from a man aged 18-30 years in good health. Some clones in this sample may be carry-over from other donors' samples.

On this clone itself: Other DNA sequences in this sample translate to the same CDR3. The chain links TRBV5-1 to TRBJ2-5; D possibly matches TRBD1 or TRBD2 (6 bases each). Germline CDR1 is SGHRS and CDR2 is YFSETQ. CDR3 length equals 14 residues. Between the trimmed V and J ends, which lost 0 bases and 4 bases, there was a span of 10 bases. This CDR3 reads CASSLASGAETQYF. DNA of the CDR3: TGCGCCAGCAGCTTGGCATCGGGGGCAGAGACCCAGTACTTC.

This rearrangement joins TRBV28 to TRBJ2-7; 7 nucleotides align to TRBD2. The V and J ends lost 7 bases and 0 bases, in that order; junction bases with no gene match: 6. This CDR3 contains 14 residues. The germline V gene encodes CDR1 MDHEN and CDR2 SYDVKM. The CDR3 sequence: CASMASGASYEQYF. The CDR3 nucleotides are TGTGCCAGCATGGCTAGCGGCGCCTCCTACGAGCAGTACTTC.

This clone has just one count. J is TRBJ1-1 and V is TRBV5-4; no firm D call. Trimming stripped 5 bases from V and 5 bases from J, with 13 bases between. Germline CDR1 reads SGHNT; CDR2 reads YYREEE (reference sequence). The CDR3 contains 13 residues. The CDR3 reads CASRSPPRTEAFF. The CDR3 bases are TGTGCCAGCAGGAGTCCCCCGAGGACTGAAGCTTTCTTT.

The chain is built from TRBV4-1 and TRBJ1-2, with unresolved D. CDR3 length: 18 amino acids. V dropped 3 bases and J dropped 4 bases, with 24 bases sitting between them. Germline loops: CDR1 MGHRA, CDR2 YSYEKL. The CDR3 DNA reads TGCGCCAGCAGCCAGCCGAAACGGGAGACCCGAAGCGGCTATGGCTACACCTTC. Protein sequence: CASSQPKRETRSGYGYTF.

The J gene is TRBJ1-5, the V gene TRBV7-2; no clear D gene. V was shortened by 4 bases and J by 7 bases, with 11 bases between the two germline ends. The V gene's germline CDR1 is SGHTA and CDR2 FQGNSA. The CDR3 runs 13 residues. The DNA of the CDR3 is TGTGCCAGCAGCTCTATAACGGACCAGCCCCAGCATTTT. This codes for CASSSITDQPQHF.

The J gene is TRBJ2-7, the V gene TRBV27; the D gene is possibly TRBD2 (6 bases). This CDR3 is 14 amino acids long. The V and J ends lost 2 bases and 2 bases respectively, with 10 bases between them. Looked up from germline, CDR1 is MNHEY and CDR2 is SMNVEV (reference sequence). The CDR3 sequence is CASSLRRGTYEQYF. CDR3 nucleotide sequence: TGTGCCAGCAGTTTACGGCGGGGAACCTACGAGCAGTACTTC.

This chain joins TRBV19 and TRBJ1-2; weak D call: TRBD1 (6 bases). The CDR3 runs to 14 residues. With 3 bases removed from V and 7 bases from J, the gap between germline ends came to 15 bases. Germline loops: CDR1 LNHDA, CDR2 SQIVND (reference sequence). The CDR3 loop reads CASSMSGAPGGYTF. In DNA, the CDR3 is TGTGCCAGTAGTATGTCGGGGGCACCGGGTGGCTACACCTTC.

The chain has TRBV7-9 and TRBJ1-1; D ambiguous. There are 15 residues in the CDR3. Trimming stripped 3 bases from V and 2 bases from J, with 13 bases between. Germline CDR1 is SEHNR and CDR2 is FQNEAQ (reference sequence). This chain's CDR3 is CASSLGIWVNTEAFF. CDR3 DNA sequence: TGTGCCAGCAGCTTGGGTATTTGGGTTAACACTGAAGCTTTCTTT. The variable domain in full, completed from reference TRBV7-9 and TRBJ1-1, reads DTGVSQNPRHKITKRGQNVTFRCDPISEHNRLYWYRQTLGQGPEFLTYFQNEAQLEKSRLLSDRFSAERPKGSFSTLEIQRTEQGDSAMYLCASSLGIWVNTEAFFGQGTRLTVV.

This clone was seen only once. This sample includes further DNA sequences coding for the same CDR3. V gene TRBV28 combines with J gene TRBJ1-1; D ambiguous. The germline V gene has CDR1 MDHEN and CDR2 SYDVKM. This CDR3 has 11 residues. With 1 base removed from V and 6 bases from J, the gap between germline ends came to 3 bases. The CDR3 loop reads CASSLFSEAFF. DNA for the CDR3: TGTGCCAGCAGTTTATTTTCTGAAGCTTTCTTT. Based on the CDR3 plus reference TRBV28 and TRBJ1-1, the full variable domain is DVKVTQSSRYLVKRTGEKVFLECVQDMDHENMFWYRQDPGLGLRLIYFSYDVKMKEKGDIPEGYSVSREKKERFSLILESASTNQTSMYLCASSLFSEAFFGQGTRLTVV.

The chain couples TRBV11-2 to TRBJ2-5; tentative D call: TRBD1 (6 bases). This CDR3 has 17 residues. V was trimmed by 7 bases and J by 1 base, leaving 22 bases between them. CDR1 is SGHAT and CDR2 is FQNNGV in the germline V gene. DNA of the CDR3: TGTGCCAGCATCCGAACCCGAGGGGGAGTTGGCCAAGAGACCCAGTACTTC. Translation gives CASIRTRGGVGQETQYF.

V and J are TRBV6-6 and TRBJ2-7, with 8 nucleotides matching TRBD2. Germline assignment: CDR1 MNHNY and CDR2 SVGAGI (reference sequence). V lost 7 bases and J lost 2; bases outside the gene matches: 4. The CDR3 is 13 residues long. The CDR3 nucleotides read TGTGCCAGCACCGGGGGGGGACCCTACGAGCAGTACTTC. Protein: CASTGGGPYEQYF.

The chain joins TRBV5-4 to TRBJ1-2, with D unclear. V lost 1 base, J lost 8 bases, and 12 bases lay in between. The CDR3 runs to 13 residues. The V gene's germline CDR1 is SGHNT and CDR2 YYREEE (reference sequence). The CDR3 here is CASSLLPDYGYTF. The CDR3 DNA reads TGTGCCAGCAGCTTGCTCCCCGATTACGGCTACACCTTC.

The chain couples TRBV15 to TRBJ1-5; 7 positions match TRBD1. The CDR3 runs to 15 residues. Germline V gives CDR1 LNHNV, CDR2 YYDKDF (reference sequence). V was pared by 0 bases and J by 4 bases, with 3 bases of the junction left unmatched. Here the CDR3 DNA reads TGTGCCACCAGCAGAGATCCCAGGGGGAATCAGCCCCAGCATTTT. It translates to CATSRDPRGNQPQHF.

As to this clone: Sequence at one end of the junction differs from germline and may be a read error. CDR3 residues: CASSHSGPEAQYF. Written as DNA, the CDR3 is TGCGCCAGCAGCCACTCGGGGCCAGAGGCCCAGTACTTC. This chain joins TRBV5-1 and TRBJ2-5, with D tentatively TRBD1 or TRBD2 (5 bases each). Per germline, CDR1 SGHRS and CDR2 YFSETQ. CDR3 length equals 13 residues.

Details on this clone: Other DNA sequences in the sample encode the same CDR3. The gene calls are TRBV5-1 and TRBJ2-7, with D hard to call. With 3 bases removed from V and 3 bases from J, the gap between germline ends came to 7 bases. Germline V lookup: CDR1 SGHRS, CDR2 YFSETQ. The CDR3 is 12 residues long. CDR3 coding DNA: TGCGCCAGCAGCTCGGACGGCTACGAGCAGTACTTC. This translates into CASSSDGYEQYF.

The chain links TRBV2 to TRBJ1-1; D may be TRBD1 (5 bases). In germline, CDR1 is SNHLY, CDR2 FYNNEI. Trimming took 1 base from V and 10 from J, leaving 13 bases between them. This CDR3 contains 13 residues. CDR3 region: CASSEEWGGGAFF. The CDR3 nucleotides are TGTGCCAGCAGTGAAGAATGGGGGGGAGGAGCTTTCTTT.

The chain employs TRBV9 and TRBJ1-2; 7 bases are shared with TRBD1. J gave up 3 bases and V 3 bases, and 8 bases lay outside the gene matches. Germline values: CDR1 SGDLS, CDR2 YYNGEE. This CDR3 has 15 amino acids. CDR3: CASSARQGEDYGYTF. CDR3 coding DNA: TGTGCCAGCAGCGCCAGACAGGGTGAAGACTATGGCTACACCTTC.

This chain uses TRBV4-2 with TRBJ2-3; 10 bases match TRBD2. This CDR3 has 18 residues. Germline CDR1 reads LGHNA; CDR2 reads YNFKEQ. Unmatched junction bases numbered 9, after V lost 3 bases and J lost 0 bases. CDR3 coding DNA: TGTGCCAGCAGCCACCCCCCCGGGACTAGCGAGAGCACAGATACGCAGTATTTT. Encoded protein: CASSHPPGTSESTDTQYF.

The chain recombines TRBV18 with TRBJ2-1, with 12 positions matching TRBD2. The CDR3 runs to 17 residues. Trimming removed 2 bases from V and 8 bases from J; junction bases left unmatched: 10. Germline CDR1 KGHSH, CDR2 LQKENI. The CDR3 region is CASSPSQLAGGSYEQFF. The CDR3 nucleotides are TGTGCCAGCTCACCAAGCCAACTAGCGGGAGGTTCCTATGAGCAGTTCTTC.

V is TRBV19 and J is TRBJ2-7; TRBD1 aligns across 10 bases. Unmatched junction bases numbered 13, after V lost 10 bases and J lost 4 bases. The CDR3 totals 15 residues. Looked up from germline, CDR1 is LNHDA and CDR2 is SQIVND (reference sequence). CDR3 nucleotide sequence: TGTGCCACCCGTTCGCAGGGACAGGGGTTTTACGAGCAGTACTTC. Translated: CATRSQGQGFYEQYF.

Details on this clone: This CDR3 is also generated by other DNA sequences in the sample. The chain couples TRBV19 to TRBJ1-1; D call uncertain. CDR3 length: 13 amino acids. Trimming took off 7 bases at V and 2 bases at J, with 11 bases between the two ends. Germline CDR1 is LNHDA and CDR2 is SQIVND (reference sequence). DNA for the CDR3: TGTGCCAGTACCCGGACGGGAAACACTGAAGCTTTCTTT. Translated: CASTRTGNTEAFF.

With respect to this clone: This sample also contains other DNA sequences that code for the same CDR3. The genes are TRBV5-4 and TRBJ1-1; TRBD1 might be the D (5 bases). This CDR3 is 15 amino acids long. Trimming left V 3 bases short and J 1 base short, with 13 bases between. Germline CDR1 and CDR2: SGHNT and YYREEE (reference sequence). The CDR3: CASSSPREGNTEAFF. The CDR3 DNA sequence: TGTGCCAGCAGCTCCCCCAGGGAGGGGAACACTGAAGCTTTCTTT.

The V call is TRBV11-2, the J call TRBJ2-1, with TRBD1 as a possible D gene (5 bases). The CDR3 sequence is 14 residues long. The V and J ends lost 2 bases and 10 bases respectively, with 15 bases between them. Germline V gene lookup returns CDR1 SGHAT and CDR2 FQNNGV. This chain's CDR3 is CASSLQGVVVEQFF. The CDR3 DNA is TGTGCCAGCAGCTTACAGGGTGTCGTGGTAGAGCAGTTCTTC.

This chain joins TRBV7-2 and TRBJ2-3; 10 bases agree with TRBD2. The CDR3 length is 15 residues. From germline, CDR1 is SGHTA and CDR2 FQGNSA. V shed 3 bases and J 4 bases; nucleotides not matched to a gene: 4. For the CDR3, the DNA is TGTGCCAGCAGCTTCACTAGCGGGACGGCAGATACGCAGTATTTT. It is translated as CASSFTSGTADTQYF.

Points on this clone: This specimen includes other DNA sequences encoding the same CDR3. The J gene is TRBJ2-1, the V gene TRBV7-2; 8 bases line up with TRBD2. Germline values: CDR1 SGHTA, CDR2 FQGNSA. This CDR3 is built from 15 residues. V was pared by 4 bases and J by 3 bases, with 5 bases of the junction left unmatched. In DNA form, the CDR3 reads TGTGCCAGCAGCTCCAGCGGGAGTGGCTACAATGAGCAGTTCTTC. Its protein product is CASSSSGSGYNEQFF.

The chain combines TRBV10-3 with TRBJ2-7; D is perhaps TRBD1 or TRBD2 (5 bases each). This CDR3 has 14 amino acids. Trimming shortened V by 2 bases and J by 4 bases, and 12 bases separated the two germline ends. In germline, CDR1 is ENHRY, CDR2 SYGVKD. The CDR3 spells CAISEGTHDYEQYF. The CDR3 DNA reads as TGTGCCATCAGTGAGGGGACGCACGATTACGAGCAGTACTTC.

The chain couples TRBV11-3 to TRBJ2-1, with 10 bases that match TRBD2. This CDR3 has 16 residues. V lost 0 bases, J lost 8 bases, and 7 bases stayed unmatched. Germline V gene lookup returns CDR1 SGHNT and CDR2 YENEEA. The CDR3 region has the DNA TGTGCCAGCAGCTTAGATCCTAGCGGGAGTATCTATGAGCAGTTCTTC. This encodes CASSLDPSGSIYEQFF.